The 30 T cell receptor beta chains presented below share a single source sample, sequenced in a study of T cells in Graves' hyperthyroidism and ophthalmopathy (dated by TCRdb to about 2019). Libraries were made using multiplex PCR. Sequencing used an Illumina HiSeq 2000. The TCR beta CDR3 regions were amplified from the RNA transcripts. For the first round of RT-PCR on the TCR CDR3, the HTBI primer set was used together with the Qiagen OneStep RT-PCR kit. In TCRdb, the public reads were trimmed at Q25 with fastp and aligned with MiXCR, with productive beta chains retained. All rows with the same CDR3 protein become a single entry with the most common DNA and genes. Within this sample are hundreds of thousands of distinct CDR3 sequences, with 15% to 20% of them counted one time only. The ten most abundant clones make up approximately 15% of the sample. Input material: blood. The receptor set was obtained from a young woman with Graves' ophthalmopathy.

This clonotype was counted a few times. This sequence joins TRBV6-1 and TRBJ2-3; unclear D gene. This CDR3 is 14 amino acids long. V was pared by 5 bases and J by 6 bases, with 15 bases between. Germline assignment: CDR1 MNHNS and CDR2 SASEGT. CDR3 nucleotide sequence: TGTGCCAGCAGTAAACGGACCTTAGGGGATACGCAGTATTTT. Protein sequence: CASSKRTLGDTQYF.

This clonotype was observed at least ten times. This chain connects TRBV7-8 to TRBJ1-1; 7 bases map to TRBD1. This CDR3 contains 13 residues. V was pared by 4 bases and J by 4 bases, with 3 bases of the junction left unmatched. From germline, CDR1 is SGHVS and CDR2 FQNEAQ. CDR3 sequence: CASSSPGGTEAFF. The CDR3 region has the DNA TGTGCCAGCAGCTCCCCAGGGGGCACTGAAGCTTTCTTT.

At least ten counts were recorded for this clonotype. The genes are TRBV18 and TRBJ2-7; D is possibly TRBD1 or TRBD2 (5 bases each). Germline V lookup: CDR1 KGHSH, CDR2 LQKENI. The V gene lost 5 bases and the J gene lost 0 bases, with 8 bases spanning the gap. The CDR3 covers 13 residues. CDR3 bases: TGTGCCAGCTCAGTCGGGGCCTCCTACGAGCAGTACTTC. Its protein is CASSVGASYEQYF. The full variable domain, completed using reference TRBV18 and TRBJ2-7, is NAGVMQNPRHLVRRRGQEARLRCSPMKGHSHVYWYRQLPEEGLKFMVYLQKENIIDESGMPKERFSAEFPKEGPSILRIQQVVRGDSAAYFCASSVGASYEQYFGPGTRLTVT.

This clonotype was seen at least ten times. The genes are TRBV18 and TRBJ1-5; maybe TRBD1 (5 bases). This CDR3 comprises 14 residues. The V end lost 2 bases, the J end lost 4 bases, and 9 bases lay between the germline ends. CDR1 and CDR2 (germline): KGHSH, LQKENI. The CDR3 DNA is TGTGCCAGCTCACCATTCGAGGGGAATCAGCCCCAGCATTTT. Translation gives CASSPFEGNQPQHF.

This sequence joins TRBV7-2 and TRBJ2-7; D gene uncertain. V was trimmed by 4 bases and J by 4 bases, leaving 11 bases between them. Germline V gives CDR1 SGHTA, CDR2 FQGNSA. The CDR3 loop spans 13 amino acids. The CDR3: CASSSSPLYEQYF. The CDR3 bases are TGTGCCAGCAGCTCAAGCCCGTTGTACGAGCAGTACTTC.

This clonotype was observed at least ten times. The chain joins TRBV3-1 to TRBJ1-3; D is uncertain. The ends were cut back, 1 base at V and 16 bases at J, with 14 bases in the middle. Germline lookup yields CDR1 LGHDT and CDR2 YNNKEL (reference sequence). This CDR3 has 12 amino acids. In DNA form, the CDR3 reads TGTGCCAGCAGCCAAGGGGAGACACCGGCCTATTTT. Translating it yields CASSQGETPAYF.

This clonotype was seen ten or more times. The V call is TRBV6-2 or TRBV6-3, the J call TRBJ2-1, with D maybe TRBD2 (6 bases). Trimming shortened V by 4 bases and J by 0 bases, and 16 bases separated the two germline ends. From germline, CDR1 is MNHEY and CDR2 SVGEGT. The CDR3 is 17 amino acids. The CDR3: CASSWGLAESSYNEQFF. Here the CDR3 DNA reads TGTGCCAGCAGTTGGGGCTTAGCGGAGAGCTCCTACAATGAGCAGTTCTTC.

This clonotype was found many times. The chain recombines TRBV7-8 with TRBJ1-1; no reliable D call. Germline values: CDR1 SGHVS, CDR2 FQNEAQ. Trimming cost V 2 bases and J 5 bases, with 12 bases left between them. CDR3 size: 14 residues. Here the CDR3 reads CASSLTLGATEAFF. CDR3 nucleotide sequence: TGTGCCAGCAGCTTAACCTTAGGTGCAACTGAAGCTTTCTTT.

Concerning this clonotype: Germline and junction disagree at one end, which may indicate a read error. The rearrangement joins TRBV15 to TRBJ1-1, with D unclear. This CDR3 comprises 13 residues. Germline V CDR1 and CDR2: LNHNV, YYDKDF (reference sequence). CDR3 nucleotide sequence: TGTGTCACCAGCAGAGTGGCGAACACTGAAGCTTTCTTT. As protein: CVTSRVANTEAFF.

This clonotype turned up a few times. CDR3 sequence: CASSHTLKTARFSGNTIYF. The DNA for the CDR3 is TGTGCCAGCAGTCACACGCTCAAGACAGCCCGCTTCTCTGGAAACACCATATATTTT. This chain joins TRBV12-3 or TRBV12-4 and TRBJ1-3, with D perhaps TRBD1 (5 bases). V was trimmed by 5 bases and J by 0 bases, leaving 23 bases between them. The CDR3 loop spans 19 amino acids.

This clonotype was seen at least ten times. The V call is TRBV20-1, the J call TRBJ1-5, with a weak D call TRBD1 (5 bases). V gave up 0 bases and J gave up 2 bases, with 8 bases separating them. Germline CDR1 DFQATT, CDR2 SNEGSKA (reference sequence). This CDR3 spans 14 amino acids. The CDR3 sequence: CSARDPRGNQPQHF. The CDR3 DNA is TGCAGTGCTAGAGATCCCAGGGGCAATCAGCCCCAGCATTTT.

This clonotype was detected many times. The V gene is TRBV20-1, the J gene TRBJ2-1; D remains unclear. Germline V gene data show CDR1 as DFQATT and CDR2 as SNEGSKA (reference sequence). Between the trimmed V and J ends, which lost 3 bases and 0 bases, there was a span of 9 bases. The CDR3 length is 14 residues. CDR3 amino acids: CSASYPLSYNEQFF. The CDR3 nucleotides read TGCAGTGCTAGCTACCCCCTCTCCTACAATGAGCAGTTCTTC.

This clonotype was seen only a few times. This CDR3 is CASSGSGNEQFF. For the CDR3, the DNA is TGTGCCAGCAGCGGTTCCGGTAATGAGCAGTTCTTC. The rearrangement uses TRBV9 and TRBJ2-1; D gene unclear. Trimming cost V 3 bases and J 7 bases, with 8 bases left between them. CDR1 is SGDLS and CDR2 is YYNGEE in the germline V gene. The CDR3 runs 12 residues. Based on the CDR3 plus reference TRBV9 and TRBJ2-1, the full variable domain is DSGVTQTPKHLITATGQRVTLRCSPRSGDLSVYWYQQSLDQGLQFLIQYYNGEERAKGNILERFSAQQFPDLHSELNLSSLELGDSALYFCASSGSGNEQFFGPGTRLTVL.

This clonotype showed up many times. The chain couples TRBV6-1 to TRBJ2-2, with D perhaps matching TRBD1 or TRBD2 (5 bases each). V lost 8 bases and J lost 3, with 10 bases in between. This CDR3 comprises 13 residues. Germline V gene data show CDR1 as MNHNS and CDR2 as SASEGT. CDR3 DNA sequence: TGTGCCAGCTTGAGAGGGGACACCGGGGAGCTGTTTTTT. Encoded protein: CASLRGDTGELFF.

In its sample, this clonotype was seen many times. The V gene is TRBV5-1, the J gene TRBJ1-1, with D tentatively TRBD1 (5 bases). The CDR3 loop spans 16 amino acids. Trimming removed 0 bases from V and 4 bases from J, with 16 bases in between. CDR1 is SGHRS, CDR2 YFSETQ, per germline. This CDR3 is CASSLERGTAVTEAFF. The CDR3 DNA reads TGCGCCAGCAGCTTGGAGAGGGGAACGGCAGTCACTGAAGCTTTCTTT.

A note on this clonotype: It may be a read error: a sequence one base away is much more abundant. The rearrangement joins TRBV30 to TRBJ2-1; 10 bases align to TRBD1. The better agreement between TRBJ2-7 and the DNA end casts doubt on the J call. This CDR3 comprises 15 residues. Germline CDR1 and CDR2: GTSNPN and SVGIG (reference sequence). The CDR3 DNA reads TGTGCCTGGAGTTCGGACAGGGGGAGCTACAATGAGCAGTACTTC. Translating it yields CAWSSDRGSYNEQYF.

This clonotype was observed at least ten times. The V and J genes are TRBV12-3 or TRBV12-4 and TRBJ2-1; TRBD2 aligns across 8 bases. The CDR3 has 16 residues. V shed 10 bases and J 2 bases; nucleotides not matched to a gene: 13. The CDR3 loop reads CAIRGGGRNTYNEQFF. CDR3 bases: TGTGCCATAAGGGGCGGCGGGAGGAACACCTACAATGAGCAGTTCTTC.

The rearrangement uses TRBV5-8 and TRBJ1-3; D possibly corresponds to TRBD1 (5 bases). Germline V gene sequence: CDR1 SGHTS, CDR2 YDEGEE. The CDR3 is 16 residues long. V was pared by 0 bases and J by 2 bases, with 12 bases between. The CDR3 here is CASSLGVETAGNTIYF. The CDR3 region has the DNA TGTGCCAGCAGCTTGGGAGTCGAGACAGCTGGAAACACCATATATTTT. Drawing the rest from reference TRBV5-8 and TRBJ1-3, the complete variable domain is EAGVTQSPTHLIKTRGQQATLRCSPISGHTSVYWYQQALGLGLQFLLWYDEGEERNRGNFPPRFSGRQFPNYSSELNVNALELEDSALYLCASSLGVETAGNTIYFGEGSWLTVV.

This chain uses TRBV9 with TRBJ2-3; D may be TRBD1 (5 bases). The length of the CDR3 is 16 residues. Germline V gives CDR1 SGDLS, CDR2 YYNGEE. V gave up 4 bases and J gave up 2 bases, with 17 bases separating them. CDR3 protein: CASSPRGGADTDTQYF. CDR3 in DNA: TGTGCCAGCAGCCCAAGAGGTGGGGCGGACACAGATACGCAGTATTTT.

This clonotype was detected ten times or more. The rearrangement links TRBV20-1 to TRBJ2-7, with a tentative D call TRBD2 (6 bases). The length of the CDR3 is 13 residues. V gave up 5 bases and J gave up 11 bases, with 22 bases separating them. The germline CDR1 and CDR2 sequences are DFQATT and SNEGSKA (reference sequence). In nucleotides, the CDR3 is TGCAGTGCTCCCACTTCGACTAGAGTTCAGGAGTACTTC. Translated, it gives CSAPTSTRVQEYF.

The chain couples TRBV14 to TRBJ2-3; D uncertain. Germline CDR1 reads SGHDN; CDR2 reads FVKESK. The CDR3 extends over 15 amino acids. Trimming removed 1 base from V and 2 bases from J, with 10 bases in between. This CDR3 reads CASSQGDSSTDTQYF. In DNA, the CDR3 is TGTGCCAGCAGCCAAGGTGATTCCTCCACAGATACGCAGTATTTT.

This clonotype has a handful of counts. As DNA, the CDR3 is TGTGCCAGCAGTCCGCCCGGGACAGGGGGTCAGGGCTACACCTTC. Translating gives CASSPPGTGGQGYTF. This chain joins TRBV28 and TRBJ1-2; TRBD1 matches 11 bases. V shed 5 bases, J shed 8 bases, and the junction held 10 bases outside the gene matches. The CDR3 is 15 residues long. CDR1 is MDHEN, CDR2 SYDVKM, per germline.

Ten or more counts support this clonotype. CDR3 loop: CASSLAREGELINYGYTF. CDR3 nucleotides: TGTGCCAGCAGCTTAGCGCGGGAGGGGGAGTTGATTAACTATGGCTACACCTTC. The chain couples TRBV7-8 to TRBJ1-2; TRBD1 might be the D (6 bases). Trimming removed 0 bases at V and 1 base at J, with 18 bases between. The CDR3 spans 18 residues. The germline V gene has CDR1 SGHVS and CDR2 FQNEAQ.

There are many counts of this clonotype. The rearrangement uses TRBV3-1 and TRBJ1-2; no firm D call. V lost 3 bases to trimming and J lost 8 bases, with 10 bases between them. The CDR3 length is 12 residues. Germline V gene data show CDR1 as LGHDT and CDR2 as YNNKEL (reference sequence). The chain's CDR3 is CASSQARRGYTF. The DNA for the CDR3 is TGTGCCAGCAGCCAGGCTCGTCGGGGCTACACCTTC.

This clonotype came up a few times. The V call is TRBV6-4, the J call TRBJ1-1; no firm D call. CDR3 size: 14 residues. Trimming removed 10 bases at V and 1 base at J, with 16 bases between. CDR1 is MRHNA and CDR2 is SNTAGT in the germline V gene. CDR3 coding DNA: TGTGCCACCTCAAAATCCTCTGAGAACACTGAAGCTTTCTTT. This sequence encodes CATSKSSENTEAFF.

V gene TRBV20-1 combines with J gene TRBJ2-3, with D unclear. Trimming shortened V by 5 bases and J by 0 bases, and 9 bases separated the two germline ends. Germline V gene sequence: CDR1 DFQATT, CDR2 SNEGSKA (reference sequence). The CDR3 has 13 amino acids. CDR3 DNA: TGCAGTGCTCGCGGCTTCAGCACAGATACGCAGTATTTT. Translated: CSARGFSTDTQYF.

The chain joins TRBV6-1 to TRBJ1-2; no reliable D call. This CDR3 region has 13 residues. Germline assignment: CDR1 MNHNS and CDR2 SASEGT. V lost 7 bases, J lost 2 bases, and 11 bases lay in between. The DNA of the CDR3 is TGTGCCAGCAACGGGAACCTCAACTATGGCTACACCTTC. Translation: CASNGNLNYGYTF.

In the case of this clonotype: A much bigger clone sits one base away, suggesting this may be a read error. V is TRBV30 and J is TRBJ1-5, with 9 nucleotides matching TRBD1. The CDR3 contains 14 residues. CDR1 is GTSNPN and CDR2 is SVGIG in the germline V gene (reference sequence). The CDR3 bases are TGTGCCTTATACCGGGACAGGGATAATCGGCCCCAGCATTTT. It yields the protein CALYRDRDNRPQHF.

Comment on this clonotype: Possible read error: a much larger clone is one base away. The chain links TRBV28 to TRBJ1-6, with D tentatively TRBD1 (5 bases). This CDR3 has 15 residues. Germline CDR1 and CDR2: MDHEN and SYDVKM. The CDR3 reads CASKGQGRINSLLHF. The CDR3 DNA is TGTGCCAGCAAGGGGCAGGGACGGATAAATTCACTCCTCCACTTT.

The gene calls are TRBV12-3 or TRBV12-4 and TRBJ1-3, with 8 positions matching TRBD1. V trimming: 5 bases; J trimming: 2 bases; junction bases outside the gene matches: 8. The CDR3 has 16 residues. Here the CDR3 reads CASSEGPQGAGNTIYF. In DNA form, the CDR3 reads TGTGCCAGCAGTGAAGGACCACAGGGGGCTGGAAACACCATATATTTT.